This T cell receptor beta chain came from a study of T-cell memory formation after mild COVID-19. TCRdb used MiXCR to reprocess the 5' RACE reads, holding one entry per CDR3 protein. The table includes roughly 130,000 distinct CDR3 sequences, about a sixth detected once. This clonotype was seen many times. The V segment lost 7 bases and the J segment 3 bases; nucleotides outside the gene matches: 4. The CDR3 consists of 12 residues. The germline V gene has CDR1 SQVTM and CDR2 ANQGSEA. The receptor was isolated from a man younger than 35 who had mild COVID-19 (a few samples of this study predate the infection). Cell type and time point are not known. V is TRBV29-1 and J is TRBJ1-1, with 8 bases identical to TRBD1. Input material: PBMCs or a T cell subset sorted from them (not recorded which). This CDR3 reads CSAGTGHTEAFF. CDR3 bases: TGCAGCGCCGGGACAGGACACACTGAAGCTTTCTTT.